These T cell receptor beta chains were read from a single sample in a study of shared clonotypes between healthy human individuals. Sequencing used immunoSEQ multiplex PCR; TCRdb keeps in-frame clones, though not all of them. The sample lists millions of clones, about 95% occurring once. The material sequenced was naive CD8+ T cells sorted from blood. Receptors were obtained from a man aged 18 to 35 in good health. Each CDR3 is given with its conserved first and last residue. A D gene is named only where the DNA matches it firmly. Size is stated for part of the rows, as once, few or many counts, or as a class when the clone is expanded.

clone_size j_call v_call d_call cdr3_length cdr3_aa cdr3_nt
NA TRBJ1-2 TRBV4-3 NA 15 CASSQDSERNYGYTF TGCGCCAGCAGCCAAGATTCAGAGCGGAACTATGGCTACACCTTC
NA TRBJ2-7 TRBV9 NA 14 CASSFDTGVYEQYF TGTGCCAGCAGCTTCGACACTGGGGTCTACGAGCAGTACTTC
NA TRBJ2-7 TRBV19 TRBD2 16 CASSILAGDSSYEQYF TGTGCCAGTAGTATACTAGCGGGAGATAGCTCCTACGAGCAGTACTTC
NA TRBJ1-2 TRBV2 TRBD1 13 CASSEGTGGGYTF TGTGCCAGCAGTGAAGGAACAGGGGGAGGCTACACCTTC
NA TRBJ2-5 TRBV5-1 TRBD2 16 CASRGAGGGGGETQYF TGCGCCAGCAGGGGAGCGGGGGGCGGTGGAGGAGAGACCCAGTACTTC
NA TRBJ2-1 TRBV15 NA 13 CATSRDQGNEQFF TGTGCCACCAGCAGAGATCAGGGGAATGAGCAGTTCTTC
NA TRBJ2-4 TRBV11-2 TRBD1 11 CASSSSGQAYF TGTGCCAGCAGCTCATCGGGACAGGCATACTTC
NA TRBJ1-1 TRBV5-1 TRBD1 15 CASSLTGGLNTEAFF TGCGCCAGCAGCTTGACAGGGGGGCTAAACACTGAAGCTTTCTTT
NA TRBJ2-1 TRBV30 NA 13 CAWTRDSYNEQFF TGTGCCTGGACTAGAGACTCCTACAATGAGCAGTTCTTC
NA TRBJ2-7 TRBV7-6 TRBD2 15 CASSRLAGGHHEQYF TGTGCCAGCAGCCGACTAGCGGGAGGGCACCACGAGCAGTACTTC
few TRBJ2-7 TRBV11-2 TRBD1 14 CASSLGQGAYEQYF TGTGCCAGCAGCTTAGGACAGGGTGCCTACGAGCAGTACTTC
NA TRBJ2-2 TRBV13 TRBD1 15 CASSPGTGYTGELFF TGTGCCAGCAGCCCCGGGACAGGGTACACCGGGGAGCTGTTTTTT
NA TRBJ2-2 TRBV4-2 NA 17 CASSQVGPGLNTGELFF TGTGCCAGCAGCCAAGTGGGTCCGGGACTGAACACCGGGGAGCTGTTTTTT
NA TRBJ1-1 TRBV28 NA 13 CASSLQRYTEAFF TGTGCCAGCAGTTTACAGAGATACACTGAAGCTTTCTTT
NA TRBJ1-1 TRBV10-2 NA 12 CASTGPTAEAFF TGCGCCAGCACCGGTCCCACCGCTGAAGCTTTCTTT
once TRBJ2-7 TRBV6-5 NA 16 CASSYSVGQSSYEQYF TGTGCCAGCAGTTACTCTGTGGGGCAAAGCTCCTACGAGCAGTACTTC
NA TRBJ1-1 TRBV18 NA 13 CASSPEMNTEAFF TGTGCCAGCTCACCGGAGATGAACACTGAAGCTTTCTTT
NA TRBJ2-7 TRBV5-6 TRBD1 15 CASSEPGQGASEQYF TGTGCCAGCAGCGAACCGGGACAGGGGGCTTCCGAGCAGTACTTC
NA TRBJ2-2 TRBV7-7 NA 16 CASSLALVGDPGELFF TGTGCTAGCAGCTTAGCGCTAGTAGGGGATCCCGGGGAGCTGTTTTTT
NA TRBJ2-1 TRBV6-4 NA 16 CASSESGDSQRDEQFF TGTGCCAGCAGTGAATCGGGAGATTCACAGAGAGATGAGCAGTTCTTC
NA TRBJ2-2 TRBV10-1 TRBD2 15 CASSESTSGTGELFF TGCGCCAGCAGTGAGTCGACTAGCGGCACCGGGGAGCTGTTTTTT
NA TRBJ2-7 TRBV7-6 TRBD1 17 CASSQSGLGQGLGEQYF TGTGCCAGCAGCCAAAGCGGGTTGGGACAGGGATTGGGGGAGCAGTACTTC
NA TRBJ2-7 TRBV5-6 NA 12 CASNELSDEQYF TGTGCCAGCAACGAATTGAGCGACGAGCAGTACTTC
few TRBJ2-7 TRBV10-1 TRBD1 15 CASSSTRDSWGEQYF TGCGCCAGCAGCTCCACCCGGGACAGCTGGGGCGAGCAGTACTTC
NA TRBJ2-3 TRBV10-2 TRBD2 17 CASSESTMGLDTDTQYF TGCGCCAGCAGTGAGTCGACTATGGGACTAGACACAGATACGCAGTATTTT
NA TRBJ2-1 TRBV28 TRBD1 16 CASSPTGDPSYNEQFF TGTGCCAGCAGTCCGACAGGGGACCCCTCCTACAATGAGCAGTTCTTC
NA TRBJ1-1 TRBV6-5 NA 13 CASSYGTVYEAFF TGTGCCAGCAGTTACGGTACCGTTTACGAAGCTTTCTTT
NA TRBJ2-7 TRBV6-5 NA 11 CASSSLGEQYF TGTGCCAGCTCCTCCCTGGGCGAGCAGTACTTC
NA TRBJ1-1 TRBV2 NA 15 CARPKSVRPDAEAFF TGTGCCAGGCCTAAGTCAGTTAGACCTGACGCTGAAGCTTTCTTT
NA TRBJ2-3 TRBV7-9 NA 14 CASRPGLGTDTQYF TGTGCCAGCAGGCCGGGACTCGGCACAGATACGCAGTATTTT
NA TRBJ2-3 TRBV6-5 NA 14 CASSYDPGTDTQYF TGTGCCAGCAGTTACGACCCGGGCACAGATACGCAGTATTTT
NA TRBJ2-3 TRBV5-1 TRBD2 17 CASSLVPLAGEPDTQYF TGCGCCAGCAGCTTGGTACCCCTAGCGGGAGAACCAGATACGCAGTATTTT
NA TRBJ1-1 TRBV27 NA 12 CATHKGHTEAFF TGTGCCACCCACAAGGGACACACTGAAGCTTTCTTT
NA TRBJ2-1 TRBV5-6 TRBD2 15 CASSVGLAGAGEQFF TGTGCCAGCAGCGTGGGACTAGCGGGAGCGGGGGAGCAGTTCTTC